A selection of T cell receptor beta chains follows, all from one sample in a study of cytomegalovirus exposure and HLA in healthy donors. Some clones are missing from TCRdb's copy, which holds only in-frame ones; the method was immunoSEQ multiplex PCR. The sample consists of about 160,000 clones, roughly four fifths of them appearing once. Material for sequencing was PBMCs. These receptors came from a man between 60 and 70 years old in good health and CMV-seronegative. CDR3s include the opening cysteine and the closing phenylalanine or tryptophan. The D gene is left open where the match is weak. Only some rows state a clone size, as once, few, many or a class for expanded clones.

j_call | d_call | clone_size | v_call | cdr3_nt | cdr3_aa
TRBJ2-1 | TRBD2 | few | TRBV10-1 | TGCGCCAGCAGTGACTGGACTAGCCAGAGCTCCTACAATGAGCAGTTCTTC | CASSDWTSQSSYNEQFF
TRBJ1-3 | - | - | TRBV7-8 | TGTGCCAGCAACCGGCGGGGGGGAATCGCGGACACCATATATTTT | CASNRRGGIADTIYF
TRBJ2-5 | TRBD2 | - | TRBV7-2 | TGTGCCAGCAGCTTAACTAGCGGGGGGGCACAAGAGACCCAGTACTTC | CASSLTSGGAQETQYF
TRBJ2-7 | - | - | TRBV6-5 | TGTGCCACTCGGGTTGGACTTTTCGGCGAGCAGTACTTC | CATRVGLFGEQYF
TRBJ2-7 | TRBD1 | - | TRBV19 | TGTGCCAGTAGTTTGGGACAGGGGGAAATCTACGAGCAGTACTTC | CASSLGQGEIYEQYF
TRBJ2-2 | - | - | TRBV9 | TGTGCCAGCAGGCGGGACGATGCGAACACCGGGGAGCTGTTTTTT | CASRRDDANTGELFF
TRBJ1-1 | - | - | TRBV29-1 | TGCAGCGTTGAAGGACATCGGACGGAGGTTCTGGGGAACACTGAAGCTTTCTTT | CSVEGHRTEVLGNTEAFF
TRBJ1-5 | - | - | TRBV7-2 | TGTGCCAGCAGCTCAAGAACAGGGCTAAATAGCAATCAGCCCCAGCATTTT | CASSSRTGLNSNQPQHF
TRBJ2-1 | TRBD2 | few | TRBV2 | TGTGCCAGCAGGGGGGGCGGCGGGAGGGCCGGGACGAATGAGCAGTTCTTC | CASRGGGGRAGTNEQFF
TRBJ2-5 | - | - | TRBV5-4 | TGTGCCAGCAGCTTGGGGTCCGCGACAGAAGAGACCCAGTACTTC | CASSLGSATEETQYF
TRBJ2-7 | TRBD2 | - | TRBV7-8 | TGTGCCAGCAGCCTGACTAGCGGGGGGGTAAGCTCCTACGAGCAGTACTTC | CASSLTSGGVSSYEQYF
TRBJ1-1 | - | - | TRBV5-4 | TGTGCCAGCAGCTGGGGCCAACTGAACACTGAAGCTTTCTTT | CASSWGQLNTEAFF
TRBJ1-4 | - | - | TRBV5-5 | TGTGCCAGCAGCTTTGGGGGGAGGGACCGTAATGAAAAACTGTTTTTT | CASSFGGRDRNEKLFF
TRBJ2-1 | - | - | TRBV7-2 | TGTGCCAGCAGCTTAGCCCCAGGCTACAATGAGCAGTTCTTC | CASSLAPGYNEQFF
TRBJ1-2 | - | - | TRBV19 | TGTGCCAGTAAACTCGACAAGTATGGCTACACCTTC | CASKLDKYGYTF
TRBJ1-6 | - | few | TRBV4-1 | TGCGCCAGCAGCCAAAATGGAGCAGCCTTTAATTCACCCCTCCACTTT | CASSQNGAAFNSPLHF
TRBJ2-4 | - | - | TRBV7-5 | TGTGCCAGAAGCTTAGCGATTAAAGGGGTGAACATTCAGTACTTC | CARSLAIKGVNIQYF
TRBJ2-7 | - | - | TRBV19 | TGTGCCAGTAGTATGTCCCTAATGGACGAGCAGTACTTC | CASSMSLMDEQYF
TRBJ2-6 | - | few | TRBV7-9 | TGTGCCAGCAGCGATTGGAGGGGTTCGGCCTCTGGGGCCAACGTCCTGACTTTC | CASSDWRGSASGANVLTF
TRBJ1-5 | TRBD1 | once | TRBV15 | TGTGCCACCAGCAGAGTCGAGACAGGGCAGGGGCAGCCCCAGCATTTT | CATSRVETGQGQPQHF
TRBJ2-7 | TRBD1 | - | TRBV2 | TGTGCCAGCAGTGTGCGGACAGGGACCTACGAGCAGTACTTC | CASSVRTGTYEQYF
TRBJ2-3 | TRBD1 | - | TRBV11-2 | TGTGCCAGCAGCTCTTGGACAGGGCCAGATACGCAGTATTTT | CASSSWTGPDTQYF
TRBJ1-3 | TRBD1 | - | TRBV30 | TGTGCCTGGAGTGTAGGGACAGCAGGAAACACCATATATTTT | CAWSVGTAGNTIYF